These T cell receptor beta chains were read from a single sample in a study of CD8 T cells in ankylosing spondylitis. MiXCR, run by TCRdb on the 5' RACE reads, gives a single entry per CDR3 protein. The data contain 500,000 to 550,000 distinct CDR3 sequences, approximately 11% of them singletons. Material for sequencing was blood, either unsorted or a sorted T cell fraction (not recorded which). Every receptor here comes from a male donor with ankylosing spondylitis. Both conserved end residues are part of each CDR3. A D gene is named only where the DNA matches it firmly. Size is omitted from some rows. Given values are once, few, many or a class for expanded clones.

clone_size: -; v_call: TRBV2; cdr3_length: 16; j_call: TRBJ2-5; d_call: -; cdr3_aa: CASISIPPRGRETQYF
clone_size: few; v_call: TRBV2; cdr3_length: 16; j_call: TRBJ1-4; d_call: TRBD1; cdr3_aa: CASRGVTGTETEKLFF
clone_size: many; v_call: TRBV2; cdr3_length: 11; j_call: TRBJ1-2; d_call: -; cdr3_aa: CASRPNYGYTF
clone_size: few; v_call: TRBV5-1; cdr3_length: 15; j_call: TRBJ2-1; d_call: TRBD2; cdr3_aa: CASSTISGTHNEQFF
clone_size: few; v_call: TRBV2; cdr3_length: 15; j_call: TRBJ1-5; d_call: -; cdr3_aa: CASSSQLVRDQPQHF
clone_size: -; v_call: TRBV12-3/TRBV12-4; cdr3_length: 14; j_call: TRBJ1-1; d_call: -; cdr3_aa: CASSFERERAEAFF
clone_size: -; v_call: TRBV12-3/TRBV12-4; cdr3_length: 15; j_call: TRBJ2-3; d_call: TRBD2; cdr3_aa: CASSYTSGRSDTQYF
clone_size: many; v_call: TRBV20-1; cdr3_length: 15; j_call: TRBJ2-5; d_call: TRBD2; cdr3_aa: CSASTSGMGQETQYF
clone_size: -; v_call: TRBV7-7; cdr3_length: 17; j_call: TRBJ2-1; d_call: TRBD2; cdr3_aa: CASSPMPSGRAYNEQFF
clone_size: few; v_call: TRBV5-1; cdr3_length: 15; j_call: TRBJ2-5; d_call: -; cdr3_aa: CASSYNPQKQETQYF
clone_size: few; v_call: TRBV2; cdr3_length: 13; j_call: TRBJ1-5; d_call: TRBD1; cdr3_aa: CASNWDSDQPQHF
clone_size: many; v_call: TRBV14; cdr3_length: 13; j_call: TRBJ1-2; d_call: TRBD1; cdr3_aa: CASSQGTGYGYTF
clone_size: -; v_call: TRBV10-2; cdr3_length: 14; j_call: TRBJ2-1; d_call: -; cdr3_aa: CASGWGLGEDEQFF
clone_size: many; v_call: TRBV5-1; cdr3_length: 16; j_call: TRBJ2-3; d_call: TRBD2; cdr3_aa: CASSLALAGETDTQYF
clone_size: -; v_call: TRBV30; cdr3_length: 14; j_call: TRBJ2-2; d_call: -; cdr3_aa: CAWSEGRYTGELFF
clone_size: -; v_call: TRBV10-2; cdr3_length: 16; j_call: TRBJ2-5; d_call: TRBD1; cdr3_aa: CASSEPGQGVGETQYF
clone_size: few; v_call: TRBV20-1; cdr3_length: 14; j_call: TRBJ2-2; d_call: TRBD1; cdr3_aa: CSHPGTGGTGELFF
clone_size: -; v_call: TRBV19; cdr3_length: 15; j_call: TRBJ2-5; d_call: -; cdr3_aa: CASREGPSQQETQYF
clone_size: many; v_call: TRBV27; cdr3_length: 16; j_call: TRBJ2-3; d_call: TRBD1; cdr3_aa: CASSTRRQGRTDTQYF
clone_size: few; v_call: TRBV24-1; cdr3_length: 16; j_call: TRBJ2-2; d_call: TRBD2; cdr3_aa: CATSDWGGSLDGELFF
clone_size: many; v_call: TRBV5-1; cdr3_length: 11; j_call: TRBJ2-5; d_call: -; cdr3_aa: CASSIQETQYF
clone_size: -; v_call: TRBV5-1; cdr3_length: 14; j_call: TRBJ2-5; d_call: -; cdr3_aa: CASSADQRRETQYF
clone_size: many; v_call: TRBV5-1; cdr3_length: 15; j_call: TRBJ2-5; d_call: TRBD1; cdr3_aa: CASSHRDRLQETQYF
clone_size: few; v_call: TRBV5-1; cdr3_length: 15; j_call: TRBJ2-5; d_call: TRBD2; cdr3_aa: CASSLPSGNQETQYF
clone_size: -; v_call: TRBV7-9; cdr3_length: 15; j_call: TRBJ1-2; d_call: TRBD1; cdr3_aa: CASSLGPAGGDGYTF
clone_size: many; v_call: TRBV12-3/TRBV12-4; cdr3_length: 13; j_call: TRBJ1-6; d_call: -; cdr3_aa: CASSFLRESPLHF
clone_size: many; v_call: TRBV29-1; cdr3_length: 12; j_call: TRBJ2-7; d_call: -; cdr3_aa: CSVGTARYEQYF
clone_size: -; v_call: TRBV24-1; cdr3_length: 12; j_call: TRBJ2-1; d_call: -; cdr3_aa: CATSDLAREQFF
clone_size: -; v_call: TRBV6-2/TRBV6-3; cdr3_length: 18; j_call: TRBJ2-6; d_call: -; cdr3_aa: CASSYGGSQGTGANVLTF
clone_size: -; v_call: TRBV20-1; cdr3_length: 17; j_call: TRBJ2-3; d_call: TRBD2; cdr3_aa: CSARDRRLAGVGDTQYF
clone_size: -; v_call: TRBV24-1; cdr3_length: 16; j_call: TRBJ2-2; d_call: TRBD1; cdr3_aa: CATSDRTGGVAGELFF
clone_size: many; v_call: TRBV12-3/TRBV12-4; cdr3_length: 13; j_call: TRBJ1-2; d_call: TRBD1; cdr3_aa: CASRQGPSYGYTF
clone_size: -; v_call: TRBV20-1; cdr3_length: 16; j_call: TRBJ2-1; d_call: TRBD2; cdr3_aa: CSAEGLAGIWPNEQFF
clone_size: -; v_call: TRBV21-1; cdr3_length: 12; j_call: TRBJ2-7; d_call: -; cdr3_aa: CASRVDRVEQYF
clone_size: few; v_call: TRBV18; cdr3_length: 13; j_call: TRBJ2-7; d_call: TRBD1; cdr3_aa: CASLGDREGEQYF
clone_size: many; v_call: TRBV25-1; cdr3_length: 15; j_call: TRBJ2-1; d_call: TRBD2; cdr3_aa: CASSDIAGAYNEQFF
clone_size: -; v_call: TRBV27; cdr3_length: 15; j_call: TRBJ2-7; d_call: TRBD2; cdr3_aa: CASSLSGGRNGEQYF
clone_size: many; v_call: TRBV24-1; cdr3_length: 14; j_call: TRBJ2-1; d_call: -; cdr3_aa: CATSEPRPGNEQFF
clone_size: many; v_call: TRBV7-9; cdr3_length: 13; j_call: TRBJ1-2; d_call: -; cdr3_aa: CASSLSGSNGYTF
clone_size: few; v_call: TRBV4-2; cdr3_length: 13; j_call: TRBJ1-3; d_call: -; cdr3_aa: CASSHPRGNTIYF
clone_size: many; v_call: TRBV20-1; cdr3_length: 14; j_call: TRBJ1-2; d_call: TRBD1; cdr3_aa: CSANQGAANYGYTF
clone_size: few; v_call: TRBV6-5; cdr3_length: 17; j_call: TRBJ2-5; d_call: TRBD2; cdr3_aa: CASSYSASGTIGETQYF
clone_size: few; v_call: TRBV5-1; cdr3_length: 14; j_call: TRBJ2-5; d_call: TRBD2; cdr3_aa: CASSKGLAGETQYF
clone_size: -; v_call: TRBV10-2; cdr3_length: 13; j_call: TRBJ1-2; d_call: -; cdr3_aa: CASGPPDFYGYTF
clone_size: -; v_call: TRBV20-1; cdr3_length: 12; j_call: TRBJ2-5; d_call: -; cdr3_aa: CSASQGTRTQYF
clone_size: -; v_call: TRBV12-3/TRBV12-4; cdr3_length: 13; j_call: TRBJ2-1; d_call: -; cdr3_aa: CASSSEPLNEQFF
clone_size: few; v_call: TRBV6-5; cdr3_length: 16; j_call: TRBJ2-3; d_call: -; cdr3_aa: CASSYGPVGDGGTQYF
clone_size: -; v_call: TRBV6-1; cdr3_length: 12; j_call: TRBJ2-1; d_call: -; cdr3_aa: CASTGHYNEGFF
clone_size: -; v_call: TRBV6-1; cdr3_length: 8; j_call: TRBJ2-7; d_call: -; cdr3_aa: CASGGQYF
clone_size: -; v_call: TRBV29-1; cdr3_length: 13; j_call: TRBJ2-2; d_call: TRBD1; cdr3_aa: CSVGQGKPGELFF
clone_size: -; v_call: TRBV20-1; cdr3_length: 13; j_call: TRBJ1-4; d_call: TRBD1; cdr3_aa: CSAPGQGDEKLFF
clone_size: -; v_call: TRBV30; cdr3_length: 15; j_call: TRBJ2-2; d_call: -; cdr3_aa: CAWISGGQGTGELFF
clone_size: many; v_call: TRBV20-1; cdr3_length: 12; j_call: TRBJ2-1; d_call: -; cdr3_aa: CSLDSSYNEQFF
clone_size: few; v_call: TRBV27; cdr3_length: 15; j_call: TRBJ1-1; d_call: -; cdr3_aa: CASSLGGIGLTEAFF
clone_size: -; v_call: TRBV28; cdr3_length: 14; j_call: TRBJ1-2; d_call: -; cdr3_aa: CASSLRHFRGGYTF
clone_size: -; v_call: TRBV6-1; cdr3_length: 14; j_call: TRBJ2-2; d_call: TRBD2; cdr3_aa: CASSRDYEHGELFF
clone_size: few; v_call: TRBV7-9; cdr3_length: 16; j_call: TRBJ1-1; d_call: TRBD1; cdr3_aa: CASSSGQGGIGTEAFF
clone_size: -; v_call: TRBV6-8; cdr3_length: 15; j_call: TRBJ2-7; d_call: -; cdr3_aa: CASSRYGSGEYEQYF